This T cell receptor beta chain emerged from a study of blood T cell repertoires in COVID-19. Study context: Acute and convalescent COVID-19 specimens originated in the United States, Italy and Spain. Sample material is recorded as cDNA or gDNA derived from T cells, B-cell-depleted T cells, or PBMCs.

Here immunoSEQ multiplex PCR was the method, and the copy in TCRdb shows in-frame clones only, minus some. There are 250,000 to 350,000 clones in the sample; about 87% occur only once, and roughly 6% lies in the top ten. The CDR3 spans 15 residues. Trimming removed 3 bases from V and 1 base from J, with 10 bases in between. The V gene's germline CDR1 is SGHRS and CDR2 YFSETQ. Patients from Seattle were sampled longitudinally, starting during active infection. The clonotype was recovered from a woman between 45 and 65 years old with COVID-19, enrolled during active disease. Sequences were obtained from peripheral blood. The V and J genes are TRBV5-1 and TRBJ2-2, with a tentative D call TRBD1 (6 bases). This CDR3 is CASSSGTLNTGELFF. CDR3 DNA: TGCGCCAGCAGCTCCGGGACACTGAACACCGGGGAGCTGTTTTTT.